Given below is one TCR beta chain in context. What antigen it recognizes has not been identified. No clone much larger than this one lies a single base away; base qualities are absent. The cohort consisted of hundreds of healthy bone marrow donors. All cohort members were sampled while nominally healthy, although unrecorded immune exposures were likely present. The donor tested CMV seropositive, placing the donor among the 289 seropositive members of the cohort. Every donor gave a peripheral blood sample, and the peripheral blood mononuclear cells from that sample were used for TCR beta sequencing. Genomic DNA extraction from the blood cell samples was performed with the Qiagen DNeasy Blood Extraction Kit. The CDR3 spans 17 residues, from the cysteine through the phenylalanine. Solely the CDR3 DNA is kept, with 51 bases framed from the first base. V is pruned by 5 bases and J by 9 bases, leaving 21 bases of the junction without a gene match. For CDR1 and CDR2, the germline V gene lists SGHTA and FQGNSA.

This record comes from a study of cytomegalovirus exposure and HLA in healthy donors (TCRdb year 2017). General notes on the study: An earlier analysis of approximately 640 of the donors reported 250 to 300 Gb of sequence data and 117 million unique TCR beta sequences from roughly 200 million T cells. Roughly 300 gigabases of sequencing data and tens of millions of unique TCR sequences made up an early release that covered nearly 650 HLA-typed donors. Of the roughly 390 genotyped donors, less than 90% were placed in the genetic ancestry cluster associated with self-reported Caucasian donors. The study aimed to test whether cataloging public T cell receptors could reveal signatures of past pathogen exposure. The T cell repertoires of around 670 subjects were profiled by immunosequencing and related to cytomegalovirus serostatus. A separate validation cohort of 90 to 150 different subjects was used in addition to the 666-subject first cohort. High-throughput TCR immunosequencing, statistical association of individual TCRs with disease status, and machine learning were combined to predict cytomegalovirus infection status. In a later analysis, previously published TCR beta repertoires from 550 to 750 donors were re-analyzed and high-resolution HLA genotyping was added so that TCR occurrence patterns could be studied. Rather than drawing on any new phenotypic data, the later analysis identified candidate immune exposures from TCR beta sequences and the way those sequences occurred across donors. In an earlier analysis of 587 of the donors, high-throughput TCR beta sequencing was used to judge whether each TCR beta V gene segment behaved as functional or pseudogenic. Donor age, sex, ethnicity and CMV serostatus were collected together with the repertoire data. Genome-wide SNP genotypes for about 55% of the roughly 670 donors were used in a later genetic analysis, which treated that subset as a discovery cohort. Every discovery cohort repertoire had been produced on one sequencing platform. Class I and class II HLA loci were covered by the typing at four-digit resolution. The number of donors typed differed by locus, with about 629-630 for A, B, C, DRB1 and DQB1, around 500 for DQA1, 606 for DPA1, and roughly 450 for DPB1. Four to six DR-DQ haplotypes were handled as single units for association and clustering, since linkage in the cohort was strong. Among some 400 genotyped donors of the cohort, an average of roughly 230,000 unique TCR beta nucleotide sequences was sequenced per donor, of which 15% to 20% were non-productive. Results and caveats for the whole study, not just this receptor: The cohort was sequenced for TCR beta chains only, and without alpha or paired-chain data the features that could be detected were limited. The study listed 164 TCR beta chains as associated with cytomegalovirus. Assigning TCR associations to individual alleles was difficult when HLA alleles, especially DR and DQ, strongly co-occurred. Correlated functional status among segregating V segments might be attributable to linkage disequilibrium, but an unknown experimental factor could not be ruled out. The earlier analysis of some 540 of the donors excluded some 16 rarely observed V segments, including chromosome 9 orphons, because counts were too low. The authors suggested that the approach could potentially be generalized to other disease states and immunological phenotypes. The classifier was reported to diagnose cytomegalovirus status with high specificity and sensitivity in both the original cohort and the validation cohort. Some IMGT-functional V segments, including TRBV6-2 and TRBV6-3, could not be distinguished by the 87-base-pair reads and were therefore excluded. A later genetic analysis reported fewer N-insertions in productive TCRs among donors in an Asian-associated ancestry cluster than the roughly 650-donor mean. V-gene and J-gene trimming of TCR beta chains was associated with a missense DCLRE1C variant in a later genetic analysis, and the association was replicated in an independent cohort. In a later analysis, TCR association rates were found to vary across HLA loci, with the most associated TCRs seen for DRB1 alleles and the fewest for HLA-C alleles. According to a later analysis, parvovirus B19, influenza, CMV and Epstein-Barr virus appeared linked to several top co-occurrence clusters. Roughly uniform sequencing depth across donors was assumed in presence/absence analyses, although this assumption may not hold. For the cohort, immune exposure information was limited to CMV serostatus. In a later analysis, HLA-associated TCR beta chains showed more clonal expansion and lower generation probabilities than non-associated chains that were equally common. Because some donors lacked HLA typing at each locus, the association tests relied only on the typed subset. A few of the identified cytomegalovirus-associated TCR beta chains were confirmed in vitro to be specific for cytomegalovirus antigens. Most TCR sequences were seen in very few donors, while some public TCRs were found in many individuals. In a later analysis, over 15,000 TCR beta sequences were associated with specific HLA alleles at a false discovery rate of 0.05. An earlier analysis of some 560 of the donors showed that most TCR beta V segments appeared in productive rearrangements either about 87% or about 30% of the time, which broadly matched IMGT annotations. A further reported finding was that TCR beta sequences accurately predicted the HLA-A and HLA-B alleles for most subjects in the first cohort. A cluster of highly shared sequence variants was judged likely to represent a technical artifact of the sequencing pipeline. A later analysis found that most CMV-associated TCR beta chains appeared HLA-restricted, with HLA associations seemingly driven largely by CMV exposure.

Receptor amplification or capture employed the immunoSEQ multiplex PCR assay. For the multiplex PCR, a mixture combining 60 forward primers for TCR Vbeta segments and 13 reverse primers for TCR Jbeta segments was used. The CDR3 region of rearranged TCR beta genes was amplified from genomic DNA with a multiplex PCR assay. The Illumina HiSeq System was used to sequence the amplified TCR beta libraries as 87-base-pair reads. On the authors' methods: A later analysis counted about 80 million unique TCR beta chains across the 670 or so repertoires, and some 11 million of these chains were shared by at least two donors. To remove PCR and sequencing errors, raw reads were error-corrected and collapsed into unique sequences using a nearest-neighbor algorithm that merged closely related sequences. To assign V, D and J gene segments, CDR3 sequences were aligned to IMGT reference sequences. For a sequence to be retained, a match of at least six nucleotides was required to both a V gene segment and a J gene segment. A rearrangement was called productive if the CDR3 had no stop codons and remained in frame with V and J, and every other rearrangement was called non-productive. Following IMGT convention, CDR3 was defined as the stretch from the second conserved V-encoded cysteine up to the conserved J-encoded phenylalanine. The earlier analysis of roughly 590 of the donors excluded sequences that lacked an unambiguous match to a single V gene segment. In an earlier analysis of approximately 500 of the donors, a V segment was called functional when productive rearrangements were above 56.7%, and segregating when the standard deviation between donors exceeded 5%. To diagnose cytomegalovirus status from the catalog of TCR beta chain sequences, a statistical classification framework was built. V and J gene assignment, in a later analysis, came from comparing TCR nucleotide sequences with IMGT/GENE-DB human TR gene sequences. The TCRdist pipeline was used in a later analysis to assign CDR3 sequences and most-parsimonious VDJ recombination scenarios. In a later analysis, each TCR beta chain was defined by its CDR3 amino acid sequence together with its V-gene family, and reads without a unique V-gene family were excluded. A later analysis removed roughly 590 highly shared, low-generation-probability nucleotide sequences to deal with suspected cross-contamination and a sequencing artifact. For each public chain, a later analysis derived a clonal expansion index from normalized ranks of inferred template counts within each repertoire. In a later analysis, generation probabilities were computed using a VDJ recombination model fitted to out-of-frame rearrangements, and the results were checked against IGoR. In a later analysis, hypergeometric tests were used to score TCR-TCR, TCR-HLA and TCR-CMV co-occurrence, with a repertoire-size bias correction applied to TCR pairs. To estimate false discovery rates, a later analysis permuted the HLA or CMV assignments 20 times. A later analysis grouped co-occurring TCRs with DBSCAN, adding TCRdist sequence similarity when clustering within HLA-allele-positive subsets. For co-occurrence clustering, repertoires with fewer than 30,000 or more than 120,000 public chains were excluded, along with 5 or 6 repertoires with anomalous nucleotide sharing. The table was pulled from immuneACCESS by TCRdb, which kept in-frame rearrangements only. Such tables lose some clones; where checked, under half of the loss comes from unresolved V genes, and the rest has no known cause. The V and J calls and clone size are taken from that table; D and trimming were inferred from the DNA. For this sample the table gives approximately 170,000 clones, of which about 69% were detected only once. The ten largest clones capture more than 4% of the sample.

Source material: PBMCs. The V and J segments used are TRBV7-2 and TRBJ2-5, with 7 bases in between that match TRBD2. The receptor was isolated from a man younger than 40 in good health and CMV-seropositive. The nucleotide sequence reads TGTGCCAGCAGCCCCCTCTCTTCAGCGGGGCGGCGTACGGCCCAGTACTTC. The translation is CASSPLSSAGRRTAQYF. With the portions outside the CDR3 filled from the reference TRBV7-2 and TRBJ2-5 genes, the complete variable region becomes GAGVSQSPSNKVTEKGKDVELRCDPISGHTALYWYRQSLGQGLEFLIYFQGNSAPDKSGLPSDRFSAERTGGSVSTLTIQRTQQEDSAVYLCASSPLSSAGRRTAQYFGPGTRLLVL.